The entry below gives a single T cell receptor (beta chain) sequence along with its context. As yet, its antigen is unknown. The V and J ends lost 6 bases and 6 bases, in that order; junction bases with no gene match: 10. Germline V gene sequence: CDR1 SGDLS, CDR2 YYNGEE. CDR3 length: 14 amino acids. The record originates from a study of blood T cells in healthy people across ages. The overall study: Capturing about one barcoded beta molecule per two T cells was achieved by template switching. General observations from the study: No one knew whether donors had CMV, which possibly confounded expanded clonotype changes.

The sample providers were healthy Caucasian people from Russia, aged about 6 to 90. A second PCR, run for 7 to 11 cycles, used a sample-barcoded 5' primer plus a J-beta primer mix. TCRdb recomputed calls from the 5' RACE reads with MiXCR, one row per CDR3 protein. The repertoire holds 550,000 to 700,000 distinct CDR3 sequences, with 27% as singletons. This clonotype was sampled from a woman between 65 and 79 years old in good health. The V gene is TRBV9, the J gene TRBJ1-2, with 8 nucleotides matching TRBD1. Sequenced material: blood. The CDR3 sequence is CASTSNQGANGYTF. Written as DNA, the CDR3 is TGTGCCAGCACCTCCAACCAGGGGGCTAATGGCTACACCTTC.